One T cell receptor beta chain is described in this entry. The table lists this clonotype with a few counts. Its cognate antigen has yet to be identified. No base quality values were provided; no much bigger clone lies one nucleotide off. Only healthy Caucasian donors were included. The twin cohort comprised three pairs of female monozygotic twins, all aged roughly 18 to 30 years. CD4+ and CD8+ T cell populations were isolated with positive isolation kits from Invitrogen. The data were taken from a study of identical twins (dated by TCRdb to the mid-2010s). With regard to the full study: The study deep-sequenced TCR alpha and beta repertoires from monozygotic twins, unrelated adults of various ages and cord blood to test whether fetal clonotypes persist. Replicate twin experiments were performed at different times using different library preparation protocols to rule out contamination.

The CDR3 holds 16 amino acids from the cysteine to the phenylalanine. Only CDR3 DNA remains: 48 bases, in frame from the first base. The germline V gene encodes CDR1 DFQATT and CDR2 SNEGSKA (reference sequence). V loses 5 bases of germline sequence and J loses 1 base, and the interval between the two ends is 20 bases. Study-wide conclusions, independent of this receptor: Abundant cord blood beta clonotypes carried fewer insertions; young adult naive repertoires showed a weaker similar trend, while memory repertoires showed none. In monozygotic twins, recombination models systematically underestimated out-of-frame TCR alpha sharing, but the models matched the sharing seen between unrelated individuals. A weaker excess of twin sharing was found in beta out-of-frame sequences because the signal-to-noise ratio was lowered by fewer shared sequences. Invariant T cells such as MAIT and iNKT could partly confound zero-insertion analyses, though diverse VJ usage argued against this for most clonotypes. Conclusions relied on cross-sectional statistical analysis, since the same donors could not be followed over many years. Out-of-frame TCR alpha sequences shared between twins showed an excess of low generation-probability sequences compared with coincidental sharing between unrelated individuals.

Library preparation was by 5' RACE. The sample was run on an Illumina HiSeq 2000. A universal primer binding site was added through template switching, and the final cDNA carried a unique molecular identifier so that TCR cDNA molecules could be counted accurately. First-strand cDNA for TCR alpha and beta chains was synthesized from specific primers in the conserved constant-segment region. To control for contamination, every cDNA library was double barcoded, receiving both a SMART-Mk sample barcode and Illumina barcodes. TruSeq adapter sequences, together with Illumina sample barcodes, were added in two successive PCR steps. The Illumina HiSeq platform was used with custom primers to sequence TCR alpha and beta cDNA libraries. On the authors' methods: MiGEC processed the raw reads to extract unique molecular identifiers, while MiXCR was used to determine the CDR3 positions. For each individual, recombination models were inferred using an EM algorithm with the repgenHMM and IGoR tools. The tcR package in R was used for shared clonotype analysis, with sharing normalized by the product of cloneset sizes. To study raw recombination without the effects of thymic and clonal selection, out-of-frame nonproductive sequences were analyzed. TCRdb itself trimmed the public reads at Q25 with fastp, ran MiXCR and retained productive beta chains. Rows merge per CDR3 protein into single entries with the most common DNA and genes. These V and J calls derive from TCRdb rather than the authors' analysis. Across this sample there are 450,000 to 650,000 distinct CDR3 sequences, with roughly 15% seen only once. Roughly 0.44% of the sample belongs to the ten largest clones.

These data were also reused for a study on yellow fever vaccine responses in identical twins. From that second study: According to the authors, in identical twins the way T cells responded to vaccination appeared partly convergent and partly personalized. In the study, vaccine-responding T cell clones were precisely tracked in identical twins.

Material: CD4+ T cells sorted from blood. The sequence joins TRBV20-1 to TRBJ2-5; the D gene is perhaps TRBD2, from 6 matching bases. This sequence was found in a woman aged 18-29 years in good health. The sequenced DNA: TGCAGTGCTCCCGTACTCAGCGGCGGGGTCCAAGAGACCCAGTACTTC. This sequence encodes CSAPVLSGGVQETQYF.